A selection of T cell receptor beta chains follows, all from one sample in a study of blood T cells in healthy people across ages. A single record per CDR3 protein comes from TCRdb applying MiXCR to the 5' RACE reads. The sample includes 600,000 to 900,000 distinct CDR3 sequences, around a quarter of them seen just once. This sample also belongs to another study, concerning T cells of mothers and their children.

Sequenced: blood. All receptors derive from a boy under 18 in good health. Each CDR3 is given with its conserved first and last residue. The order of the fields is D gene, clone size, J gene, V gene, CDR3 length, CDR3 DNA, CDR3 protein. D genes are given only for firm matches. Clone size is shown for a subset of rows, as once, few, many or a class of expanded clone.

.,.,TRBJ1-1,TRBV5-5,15,TGTGCCAGCAGCTCCTCTACCGCCCTGCACACTGAAGCTTTCTTT,CASSSSTALHTEAFF
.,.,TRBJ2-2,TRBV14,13,TGTGCCAGCAGCCCCCGGGCGGGGCGGGAGCTGTTTTTT,CASSPRAGRELFF
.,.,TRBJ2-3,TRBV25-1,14,TGTGCCAGCCTCGGGCCATGGCACACAGATACGCAGTATTTT,CASLGPWHTDTQYF
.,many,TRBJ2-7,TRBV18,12,TGTGCCAGCAGCCCTAGCTCCTACGAGCAGTACTTC,CASSPSSYEQYF
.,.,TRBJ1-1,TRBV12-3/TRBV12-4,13,TGTGCCAGCAGTTTGATGGAAGACACTGAAGCTTTCTTT,CASSLMEDTEAFF
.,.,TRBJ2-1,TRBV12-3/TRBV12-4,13,TGTGCCAGCAGTTTAGGTCAGATCAATGAGCAGTTCTTC,CASSLGQINEQFF
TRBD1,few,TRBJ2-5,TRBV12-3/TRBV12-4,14,TGTGCCAGCAGTCCAAACAGGGGGCAAGAGACCCAGTACTTC,CASSPNRGQETQYF
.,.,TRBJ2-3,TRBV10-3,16,TGTGCCATCAGCGGACTGGGCGGGGATAGGGTAGATACGCAGTATTTT,CAISGLGGDRVDTQYF
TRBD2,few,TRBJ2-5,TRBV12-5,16,TGTGCTAGTGGTTTGTTTCTAGCGGGGGGTCGGGAGACCCAGTACTTC,CASGLFLAGGRETQYF
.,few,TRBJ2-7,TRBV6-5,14,TGTGCCAGCAGTTACTCCACAGGGAGATACGAGCAGTACTTC,CASSYSTGRYEQYF
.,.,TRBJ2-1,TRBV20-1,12,TGCAGTGCTAGGCCCGGAGGGGGAGGCCAGTTCTTC,CSARPGGGGQFF
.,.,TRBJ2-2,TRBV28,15,TGTGCCAGCCTCAAGGGAGCGGGGAACACCGGGGAGCTGTTTTTT,CASLKGAGNTGELFF
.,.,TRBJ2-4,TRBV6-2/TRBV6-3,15,TGTGCCAGCAGTTACAAGGCAGGGGTTCGAAACATTCAGTACTTC,CASSYKAGVRNIQYF
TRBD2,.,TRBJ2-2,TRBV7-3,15,TGTGCCAGCAGCTTGGGACTAGGCTCGGTCGGGGAGCTGTTTTTT,CASSLGLGSVGELFF
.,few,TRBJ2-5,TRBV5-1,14,TGCGCCACCACACTAATGACAGGCTCCAATGAGCAGCTCTTC,CATTLMTGSNEQLF
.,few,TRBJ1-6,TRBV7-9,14,TGTGCCAGCAGCTTAGGACACTATAATTCACCCCTCCACTTT,CASSLGHYNSPLHF
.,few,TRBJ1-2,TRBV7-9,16,TGTGCCAGCAGCGACCCGGGGAGGGGCGGTCGGTATGGCTACACCTTC,CASSDPGRGGRYGYTF
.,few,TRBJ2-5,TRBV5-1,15,TGCGCCAGCAGCTTGAAGATCAGGGGCCAAGAGACCCAGTACTTC,CASSLKIRGQETQYF
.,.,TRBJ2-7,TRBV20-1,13,TGCAGTGCTAGAATACCGGGATCCTACGAGCAGTACTTC,CSARIPGSYEQYF
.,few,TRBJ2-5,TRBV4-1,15,TGCGCCAGCAGCCAAGGAGGGTACGGGGAAGAGACCCAGTACTTC,CASSQGGYGEETQYF
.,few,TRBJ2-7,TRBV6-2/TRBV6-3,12,TGTGCCAGCAGTTACTACAGGAACGAGCAGTACTTC,CASSYYRNEQYF
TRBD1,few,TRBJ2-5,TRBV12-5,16,TGTGCTAGTGGTTTGGGTCGGACAGGGCGAGAAGAGACCCAGTACTTC,CASGLGRTGREETQYF
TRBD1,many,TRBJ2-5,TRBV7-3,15,TGTGCCAGCAGCTTAGTGGGACAGGGTAGGGAGACCCAGTACTTC,CASSLVGQGRETQYF
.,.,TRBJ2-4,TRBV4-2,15,TGTGCCAGCAGCCAAGATGAGAGGTCCAAAAACACTCAGTACTTC,CASSQDERSKNTQYF
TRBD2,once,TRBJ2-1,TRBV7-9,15,TGTGCCAGCAGGCCCCTAGCGGGGGCCAACAATGAGCAGTTCTTC,CASRPLAGANNEQFF
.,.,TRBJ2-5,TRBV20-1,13,TGCAGTGCTATGGAGGCAGGGGAGGAGACCCAGTACTTC,CSAMEAGEETQYF
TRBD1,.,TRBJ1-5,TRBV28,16,TGTGCCAGCAGCTCCACGGGACAGGGAGGCAATCAGCCCCAGCATTTT,CASSSTGQGGNQPQHF
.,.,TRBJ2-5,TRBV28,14,TGTGCCAGCTCCCCCCTGAGCAGAGGAGAGACCCAGTACTTC,CASSPLSRGETQYF
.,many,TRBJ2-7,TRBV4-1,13,TGCGCCAGCAGCCAAGATAGGCGCTACGAGCAGTACTTC,CASSQDRRYEQYF
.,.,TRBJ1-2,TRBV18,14,TGTGCCAGCTCACCACTGGGCGAAGACTATGGCTACACCTTC,CASSPLGEDYGYTF
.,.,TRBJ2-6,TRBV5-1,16,TGCGCCAGCAGTTCAGGGTTGTACTCTGGGGCCAACGTCCTGACTTTC,CASSSGLYSGANVLTF
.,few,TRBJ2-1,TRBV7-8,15,TGTGCCAGCAGCCTGACGGGGGCTGTCTGGAATGAGCAGTTCTTC,CASSLTGAVWNEQFF
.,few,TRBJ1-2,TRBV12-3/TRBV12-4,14,TGTGCCAGCAGTCCTCTCGGGTACGCTAGCGGCTACACCTTC,CASSPLGYASGYTF
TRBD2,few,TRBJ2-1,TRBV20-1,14,TGCAGTGCTAGACGACTAGCGTTTTACAATGAGCAGTTCTTC,CSARRLAFYNEQFF